Described below is a single TCR beta chain sequence and its context. The entry originates in a study of T-cell memory formation after mild COVID-19. TCRdb ran MiXCR on the 5' RACE reads and lists one entry per CDR3 protein. The sample lists 430,000 or so distinct CDR3 sequences, around a quarter occurring once. CDR3 length: 14 residues. The junction had 10 bases not matched to a gene; V was cut back by 6 bases and J by 6 bases. Germline V gene lookup returns CDR1 DFQATT and CDR2 SNEGSKA (reference sequence). Input material: PBMCs or a T cell subset sorted from them (not recorded which). The rearrangement uses TRBV20-1 and TRBJ2-1; the match to TRBD1 covers 8 bases. The sequence was obtained from an adult woman who had mild COVID-19 (a few samples of this study predate the infection). Cell type and time point are not known. The CDR3 DNA reads as TGCAGTGCACCCATGGGGACAGGCCCCAATGAGCAGTTCTTC. Protein product: CSAPMGTGPNEQFF.